The source of this T cell receptor beta chain is a study of cytomegalovirus exposure and HLA in healthy donors. Overall study: As released early, the data held some 80 million unique TCRs from HLA-typed donors.

PCR was performed using 60 Vbeta and 13 Jbeta primers. Profiled with immunoSEQ multiplex PCR; TCRdb holds only in-frame clones, not every one. The top ten hold roughly 7.2% of the sample, which has under 90,000 clones, 75% seen once. To note about this clone: Its target is not known.

These donors counted as nominally healthy when sampled, but unrecorded immune exposures were likely. Per the germline V gene, CDR1 is LGHNA and CDR2 is YSLEER. After removal of 4 bases from V and 6 bases from J, the junction contained 10 bases not matched to a gene. This CDR3 contains 15 residues. Findings and caveats of the study: With DRB1 most and HLA-C fewest, TCR association rates differed between HLA loci in a later analysis. Because they were indistinguishable, some V segments, including TRBV6-2 and TRBV6-3, were excluded.

The sample consisted of PBMCs. V gene TRBV4-3 combines with J gene TRBJ2-3, with 7 bases matching TRBD1. This receptor was identified in a woman between 40 and 55 years old in good health and CMV-seronegative. CDR3 loop: CASSLLRTGADTQYF. The DNA for the CDR3 is TGCGCCAGCAGCCTTCTACGGACAGGTGCCGATACGCAGTATTTT.